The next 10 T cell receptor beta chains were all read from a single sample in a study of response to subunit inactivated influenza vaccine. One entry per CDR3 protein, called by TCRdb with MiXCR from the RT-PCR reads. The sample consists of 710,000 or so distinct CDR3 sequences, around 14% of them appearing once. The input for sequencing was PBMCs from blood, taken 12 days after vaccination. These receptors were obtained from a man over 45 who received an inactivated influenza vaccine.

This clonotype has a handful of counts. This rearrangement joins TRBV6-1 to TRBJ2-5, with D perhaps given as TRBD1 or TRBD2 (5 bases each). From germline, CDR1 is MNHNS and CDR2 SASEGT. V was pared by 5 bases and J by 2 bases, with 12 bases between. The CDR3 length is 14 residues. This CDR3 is CASSRSGPQETQYF. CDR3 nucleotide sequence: TGTGCCAGCAGTAGATCGGGACCGCAAGAGACCCAGTACTTC.

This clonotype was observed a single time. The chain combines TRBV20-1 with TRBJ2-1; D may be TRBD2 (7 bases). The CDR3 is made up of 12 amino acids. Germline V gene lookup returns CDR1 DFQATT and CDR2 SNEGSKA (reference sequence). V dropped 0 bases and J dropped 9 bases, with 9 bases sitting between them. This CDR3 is CSARDGGPEQFF. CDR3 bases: TGCAGTGCTAGAGACGGGGGGCCTGAGCAGTTCTTC.

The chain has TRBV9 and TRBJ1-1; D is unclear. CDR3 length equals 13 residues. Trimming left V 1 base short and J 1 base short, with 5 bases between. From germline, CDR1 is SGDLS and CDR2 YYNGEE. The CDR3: CASSVLQNTEAFF. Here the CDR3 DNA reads TGTGCCAGCAGCGTATTACAGAACACTGAAGCTTTCTTT.

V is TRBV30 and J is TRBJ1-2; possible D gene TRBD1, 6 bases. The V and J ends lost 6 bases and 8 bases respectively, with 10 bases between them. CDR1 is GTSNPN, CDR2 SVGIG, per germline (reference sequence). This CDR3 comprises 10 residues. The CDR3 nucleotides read TGTGCCTGCGGGACAACGGGCTACACCTTC. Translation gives CACGTTGYTF.

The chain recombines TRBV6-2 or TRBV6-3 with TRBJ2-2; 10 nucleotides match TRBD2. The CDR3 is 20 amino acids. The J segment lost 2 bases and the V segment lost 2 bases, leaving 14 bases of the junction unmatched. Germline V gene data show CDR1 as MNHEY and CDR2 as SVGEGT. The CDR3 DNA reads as TGTGCCAGCAGTTACCCGTTTTTCAGCGGGAGGGAATTAAACACCGGGGAGCTGTTTTTT. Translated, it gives CASSYPFFSGRELNTGELFF.

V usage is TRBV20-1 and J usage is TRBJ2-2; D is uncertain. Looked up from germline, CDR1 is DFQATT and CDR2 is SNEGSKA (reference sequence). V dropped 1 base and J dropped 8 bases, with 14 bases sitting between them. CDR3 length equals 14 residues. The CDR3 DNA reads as TGCAGTGCTAGAGCCCACGCAGGCCTGGGGGAGCTGTTTTTT. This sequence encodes CSARAHAGLGELFF.

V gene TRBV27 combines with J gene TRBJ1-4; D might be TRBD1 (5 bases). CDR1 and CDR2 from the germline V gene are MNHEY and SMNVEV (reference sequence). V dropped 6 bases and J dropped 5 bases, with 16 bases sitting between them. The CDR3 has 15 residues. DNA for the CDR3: TGTGCCAGCAGGGCCTATGACAGTTCCAATGAAAAACTGTTTTTT. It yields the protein CASRAYDSSNEKLFF.

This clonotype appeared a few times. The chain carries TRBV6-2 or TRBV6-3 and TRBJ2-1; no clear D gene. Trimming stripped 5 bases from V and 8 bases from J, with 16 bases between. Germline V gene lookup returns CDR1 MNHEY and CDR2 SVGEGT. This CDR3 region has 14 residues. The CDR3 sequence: CASSLSRQPHEQFF. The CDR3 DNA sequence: TGTGCCAGCAGTCTCAGCAGGCAACCCCATGAGCAGTTCTTC.

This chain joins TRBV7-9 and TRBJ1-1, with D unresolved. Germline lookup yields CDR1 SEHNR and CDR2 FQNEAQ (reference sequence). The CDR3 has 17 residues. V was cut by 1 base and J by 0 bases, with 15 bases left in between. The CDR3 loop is CASSLESMADLNTEAFF. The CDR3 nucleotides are TGTGCCAGCAGCTTAGAGTCGATGGCAGATTTGAACACTGAAGCTTTCTTT.

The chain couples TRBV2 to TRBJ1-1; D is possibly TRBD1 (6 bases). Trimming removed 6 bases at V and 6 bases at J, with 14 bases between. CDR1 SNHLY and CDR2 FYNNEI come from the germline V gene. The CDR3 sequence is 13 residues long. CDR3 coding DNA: TGTGCCAGCAGCGGGACATTCGGGCCTGAAGCTTTCTTT. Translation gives CASSGTFGPEAFF. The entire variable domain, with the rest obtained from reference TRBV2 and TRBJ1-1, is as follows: EPEVTQTPSHQVTQMGQEVILRCVPISNHLYFYWYRQILGQKVEFLVSFYNNEISEKSEIFDDQFSVERPDGSNFTLKIRSTKLEDSAMYFCASSGTFGPEAFFGQGTRLTVV.